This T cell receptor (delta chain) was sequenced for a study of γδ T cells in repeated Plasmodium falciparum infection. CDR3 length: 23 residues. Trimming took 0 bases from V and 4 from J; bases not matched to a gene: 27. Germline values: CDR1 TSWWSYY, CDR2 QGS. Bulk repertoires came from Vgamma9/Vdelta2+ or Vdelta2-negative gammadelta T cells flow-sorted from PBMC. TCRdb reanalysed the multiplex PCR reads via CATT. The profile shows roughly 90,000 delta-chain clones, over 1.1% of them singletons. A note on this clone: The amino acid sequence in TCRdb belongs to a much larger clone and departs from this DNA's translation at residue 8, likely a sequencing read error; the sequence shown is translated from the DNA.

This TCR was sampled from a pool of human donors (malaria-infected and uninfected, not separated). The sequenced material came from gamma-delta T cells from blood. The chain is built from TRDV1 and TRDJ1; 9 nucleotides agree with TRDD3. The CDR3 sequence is CALGELECWGIYKGPPGGDKLIF. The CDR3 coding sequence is TGTGCTCTTGGGGAACTTGAGTGCTGGGGGATCTATAAGGGTCCTCCTGGCGGCGATAAACTCATCTTT.